Each of the 9 T cell receptor beta chains below was sequenced from the same sample in a study of cytomegalovirus exposure and HLA in healthy donors. The PCR employed 60 Vbeta primers together with 13 Jbeta primers. The method was immunoSEQ multiplex PCR; TCRdb's version includes in-frame clones alone and lacks a portion of them. In the table there are about 120,000 clones, 79% of which are singletons. The specimen was PBMCs. The receptor source for this set is a man aged 30 to 39 in good health and CMV-seropositive.

The CDR3 is CASSVGVNTEAFF. The CDR3 nucleotides are TGTGCCAGCAGTGTGGGAGTAAACACTGAAGCTTTCTTT. This rearrangement joins TRBV2 to TRBJ1-1; D gene unclear. This CDR3 contains 13 residues. CDR1 SNHLY and CDR2 FYNNEI come from the germline V gene. Trimming stripped 4 bases from V and 2 bases from J, with 8 bases between.

V is TRBV30 and J is TRBJ1-4; 8 bases match TRBD1. After removal of 7 bases from V and 8 bases from J, the junction contained 6 bases not matched to a gene. Germline loops: CDR1 GTSNPN, CDR2 SVGIG (reference sequence). The CDR3 length is 12 residues. This CDR3 is CAYDRGEEKLFF. The CDR3 bases are TGTGCCTACGACAGGGGTGAAGAAAAACTGTTTTTT.

This chain uses TRBV6-1 with TRBJ2-7; D unresolved. Per germline, CDR1 MNHNS and CDR2 SASEGT. The CDR3 is 12 residues long. Trimming removed 3 bases at V and 2 bases at J, with 5 bases between. CDR3 region: CASSDGPYEQYF. The CDR3 region has the DNA TGTGCCAGCAGTGATGGGCCCTACGAGCAGTACTTC.

This rearrangement joins TRBV27 to TRBJ2-1, with D perhaps TRBD1 (5 bases). The CDR3 length is 13 residues. V was cut by 6 bases and J by 9 bases, with 15 bases left in between. CDR1 and CDR2 (germline): MNHEY, SMNVEV (reference sequence). The CDR3 sequence: CASRYHGAAEQFF. CDR3 in DNA: TGTGCCAGCAGATATCATGGGGCCGCTGAGCAGTTCTTC.

V and J are TRBV9 and TRBJ1-2; possibly TRBD1 for D (6 bases). Germline V lookup: CDR1 SGDLS, CDR2 YYNGEE. V shed 2 bases and J shed 3 bases, with 8 bases lying between them. The CDR3 extends over 13 amino acids. CDR3 coding DNA: TGTGCCAGCAGCGTTTACAGGGACTATGGCTACACCTTC. This gives the protein CASSVYRDYGYTF.

This sequence joins TRBV29-1 and TRBJ2-7, with 9 bases matching TRBD2. Trimming at V came to 4 bases and at J to 2 bases, leaving 9 bases not matched to a gene. The CDR3 loop spans 15 amino acids. Germline assignment: CDR1 SQVTM and CDR2 ANQGSEA. The CDR3 protein is CSVGEHSSGTYEQYF. CDR3 nucleotides: TGCAGCGTTGGGGAACATTCTAGCGGGACCTACGAGCAGTACTTC.

V usage is TRBV7-2 and J usage is TRBJ2-7, with 14 bases identical to TRBD2. V was clipped by 1 base and J by 6 bases; unmatched bases: 5. The germline CDR1 and CDR2 sequences are SGHTA and FQGNSA. This CDR3 region has 16 residues. CDR3 sequence reads: CASSLGLAGGPVEQYF. CDR3 nucleotide sequence: TGTGCCAGCAGCTTAGGACTAGCGGGAGGGCCCGTCGAGCAGTACTTC. The entire variable domain, with the rest obtained from reference TRBV7-2 and TRBJ2-7, is as follows: GAGVSQSPSNKVTEKGKDVELRCDPISGHTALYWYRQSLGQGLEFLIYFQGNSAPDKSGLPSDRFSAERTGGSVSTLTIQRTQQEDSAVYLCASSLGLAGGPVEQYFGPGTRLTVT.

The rearrangement links TRBV6-5 to TRBJ1-5, with 10 nucleotides matching TRBD1. CDR1 and CDR2 (germline): MNHEY, SVGAGI. Unmatched junction bases numbered 5, after V lost 5 bases and J lost 4 bases. The CDR3 has 15 amino acids. As DNA, the CDR3 is TGTGCCAGCAGTCGGGGACAGGGGTCGAATCAGCCCCAGCATTTT. It is translated as CASSRGQGSNQPQHF.

This clone was detected once. The V gene is TRBV28, the J gene TRBJ1-5, with 8 bases lining up with TRBD1. Germline-derived CDR1 and CDR2 are MDHEN and SYDVKM. V dropped 7 bases and J dropped 6; count of bases not matched to a gene: 20. This CDR3 spans 18 amino acids. CDR3 residues: CASITSETGEWGGQPQHF. The CDR3 coding sequence is TGTGCCAGCATCACCTCGGAGACAGGGGAATGGGGGGGTCAGCCCCAGCATTTT.